Listed here is a single TCR beta chain. Using immunoSEQ multiplex PCR, the repertoire was profiled, and TCRdb retains in-frame clones only, with some absent. The table lists approximately 250,000 clones, 70% to 90% of them singletons, with approximately 4% in the top ten. The ends were cut back, 10 bases at V and 4 bases at J, with 9 bases in the middle. The CDR3 has 12 amino acids. Germline CDR1 and CDR2: SGHNT and YYREEE (reference sequence). The data originate from a study of blood T cell repertoires in COVID-19. Sequenced input: PBMCs or T cells enriched from blood (not recorded which). V is TRBV5-4 and J is TRBJ1-6; D is possibly TRBD1 (5 bases). This clonotype was sampled from a woman aged 25 to 39 with acute COVID-19. The CDR3 sequence: CAVGTYNSPLHF. CDR3 coding DNA: TGTGCCGTTGGGACTTATAATTCACCCCTCCACTTT.